One sample yielded the 10 T cell receptor beta chains listed below, sequenced in a study of cytomegalovirus exposure and HLA in healthy donors. Vbeta (60) and Jbeta (13) primers were used in the PCR. The table came from immunoSEQ multiplex PCR; TCRdb's copy has only in-frame clones and leaves some out. The table for this sample gives some 120,000 clones. Sequencing was done on a sample of PBMCs. Source of these receptors: a man younger than 35 in good health and CMV-seronegative.

The genes are TRBV28 and TRBJ1-2; possible D gene TRBD1, 5 bases. With 4 bases removed from V and 2 bases from J, the gap between germline ends came to 8 bases. The CDR3 loop spans 13 amino acids. Germline assignment: CDR1 MDHEN and CDR2 SYDVKM. The CDR3, as DNA: TGTGCCAGCAGTTGGACAAGGAACTATGGCTACACCTTC. This codes for CASSWTRNYGYTF.

This chain links TRBV6-1 with TRBJ1-2; tentatively, D is TRBD1 (5 bases). V lost 7 bases, J lost 8 bases, and 20 bases lay in between. CDR3 length: 14 amino acids. Looked up from germline, CDR1 is MNHNS and CDR2 is SASEGT. CDR3 nucleotides: TGTGCCAGCATCCCGGTGGGTGGTACAGGAGGCTACACCTTC. Residues: CASIPVGGTGGYTF.

The gene calls are TRBV7-2 and TRBJ2-7; possibly TRBD2 for D (5 bases). Germline V gene data show CDR1 as SGHTA and CDR2 as FQGNSA. The CDR3 sequence is 15 residues long. The V gene lost 3 bases and the J gene lost 7 bases, with 19 bases spanning the gap. CDR3 sequence (DNA): TGTGCCAGCAGCTTGCCCACATTACTAGTTAGGGAGCAGTACTTC. Translation: CASSLPTLLVREQYF. The entire variable domain, with the rest obtained from reference TRBV7-2 and TRBJ2-7, is as follows: GAGVSQSPSNKVTEKGKDVELRCDPISGHTALYWYRQSLGQGLEFLIYFQGNSAPDKSGLPSDRFSAERTGGSVSTLTIQRTQQEDSAVYLCASSLPTLLVREQYFGPGTRLTVT.

Here the CDR3 DNA reads TGTGCCAGCAGCTTAGCCGGGACTAGCGGGATTTTGGCCCCCTACGAGCAGTACTTC. Translated: CASSLAGTSGILAPYEQYF. The rearrangement uses TRBV7-9 and TRBJ2-7; TRBD2 matches 13 bases. The CDR3 is 19 amino acids. V was clipped by 0 bases and J by 2 bases; unmatched bases: 10. CDR1 and CDR2 from the germline V gene are SEHNR and FQNEAQ (reference sequence).

The chain couples TRBV5-1 to TRBJ1-1, with a possible D match to TRBD1 (5 bases). Trimming took off 0 bases at V and 7 bases at J, with 13 bases between the two ends. The length of the CDR3 is 14 residues. Germline lookup yields CDR1 SGHRS and CDR2 YFSETQ. This chain's CDR3 is CASSLGGATGEAFF. The CDR3 DNA is TGCGCCAGCAGCTTGGGCGGGGCGACCGGTGAAGCTTTCTTT.

V and J are TRBV7-9 and TRBJ1-1, with a weak D call TRBD1 (6 bases). V lost 6 bases, J lost 7 bases, and 9 bases lay in between. The CDR3 contains 11 residues. Per germline, CDR1 SEHNR and CDR2 FQNEAQ (reference sequence). The CDR3 loop is CASRPTGEAFF. The DNA of the CDR3 is TGTGCCAGCAGACCGACAGGTGAAGCTTTCTTT. The complete variable domain, with remaining parts taken from reference TRBV7-9 and TRBJ1-1, reads DTGVSQNPRHKITKRGQNVTFRCDPISEHNRLYWYRQTLGQGPEFLTYFQNEAQLEKSRLLSDRFSAERPKGSFSTLEIQRTEQGDSAMYLCASRPTGEAFFGQGTRLTVV.

V usage is TRBV5-1 and J usage is TRBJ2-2, with 10 bases fitting TRBD2. CDR3 length: 16 residues. Germline trimming cut 1 base from V and 3 bases from J; bases unmatched to any gene: 3. The germline V gene has CDR1 SGHRS and CDR2 YFSETQ. The CDR3 coding sequence is TGCGCCAGCAGCTTGAGGAGCGGGAGGGACACCGGGGAGCTGTTTTTT. This sequence encodes CASSLRSGRDTGELFF. Using reference TRBV5-1 and TRBJ2-2 for the parts outside the CDR3, the full variable domain is KAGVTQTPRYLIKTRGQQVTLSCSPISGHRSVSWYQQTPGQGLQFLFEYFSETQRNKGNFPGRFSGRQFSNSRSEMNVSTLELGDSALYLCASSLRSGRDTGELFFGEGSRLTVL.

The chain uses TRBV2 and TRBJ1-5, with a tentative D call TRBD1 (6 bases). Germline V CDR1 and CDR2: SNHLY, FYNNEI. The length of the CDR3 is 15 residues. V was trimmed by 6 bases and J by 7 bases, leaving 19 bases between them. The CDR3 nucleotides are TGTGCCAGCAGCGAACAGGGTTCAGTTAACCAGCCCCAGCATTTT. Translated, it gives CASSEQGSVNQPQHF.

This chain joins TRBV9 and TRBJ2-1; maybe TRBD2 (5 bases). The V end was cut by 2 bases, the J end by 5 bases, with 11 bases between. This CDR3 contains 14 residues. Germline CDR1 and CDR2: SGDLS and YYNGEE. The CDR3 DNA is TGTGCCAGCAGCGTCTTAAGTAGCGACAATGAGCAGTTCTTC. Its protein is CASSVLSSDNEQFF.

CDR3 coding DNA: TGTGCCAGCAGCTTGGGGGCCCGGGGGGGCACAGATACGCAGTATTTT. Its translation is CASSLGARGGTDTQYF. The chain is built from TRBV7-2 and TRBJ2-3; a possible D gene is TRBD2 (7 bases). V was trimmed by 3 bases and J by 1 base, leaving 14 bases between them. The CDR3 spans 16 residues. Germline-derived CDR1 and CDR2 are SGHTA and FQGNSA. Drawing the rest from reference TRBV7-2 and TRBJ2-3, the complete variable domain is GAGVSQSPSNKVTEKGKDVELRCDPISGHTALYWYRQSLGQGLEFLIYFQGNSAPDKSGLPSDRFSAERTGGSVSTLTIQRTQQEDSAVYLCASSLGARGGTDTQYFGPGTRLTVL.